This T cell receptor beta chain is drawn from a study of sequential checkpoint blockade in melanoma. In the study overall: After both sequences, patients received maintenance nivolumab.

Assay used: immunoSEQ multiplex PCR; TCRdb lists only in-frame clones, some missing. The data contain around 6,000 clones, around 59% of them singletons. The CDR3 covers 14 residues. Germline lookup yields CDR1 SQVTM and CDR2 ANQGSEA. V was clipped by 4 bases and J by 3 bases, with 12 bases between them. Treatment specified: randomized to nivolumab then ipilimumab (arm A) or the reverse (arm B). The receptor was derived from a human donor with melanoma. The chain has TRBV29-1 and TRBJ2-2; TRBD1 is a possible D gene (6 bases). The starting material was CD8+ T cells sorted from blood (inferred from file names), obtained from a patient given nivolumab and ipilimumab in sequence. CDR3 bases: TGCAGCGTTGTGGAACAGGGATACACCGGGGAGCTGTTTTTT. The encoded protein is CSVVEQGYTGELFF.